The entry below gives a single T cell receptor beta chain sequence along with its context. This sample was taken from a study of T cell changes during pregnancy in multiple sclerosis. The germline V and J ends were trimmed by 6 bases and 0 bases, with 12 bases remaining between them. The germline V gene encodes CDR1 MNHEY and CDR2 SVGAGI. The CDR3 is made up of 15 amino acids. This table comes from immunoSEQ multiplex PCR, and its TCRdb copy is limited to in-frame clones, with some not included. The sample holds about 96,000 clones, around 94% seen once. The chain joins TRBV6-5 to TRBJ1-3; D might be TRBD1 (5 bases). Sequenced material: peripheral blood, taken in the first trimester of pregnancy. The clonotype was recovered from a female donor with multiple sclerosis, enrolled in a pregnancy study. The CDR3 region is CASRRDSVSGNTIYF. CDR3 in DNA: TGTGCCAGCAGGCGAGACAGCGTCTCTGGAAACACCATATATTTT.